This T cell receptor beta chain was observed in a study of regulatory T cells in long-lasting Graves disease. Study findings and constraints: Persistent Graves' patients showed less TCR diversity than newly diagnosed patients showed.

Time point here: newly diagnosed GD, antithyroid drugs for less than 3 months. Construction of the TCR library relied on RNA isolated from PBMCs. According to the study, TCR beta libraries were built with iRepertoire HTBI primers and CDR3-region Arm-PCR. TCRdb re-called the multiplex PCR reads with MiXCR, one entry per CDR3 protein. The sample yields almost 450,000 distinct CDR3 sequences, about 16% seen once. The CDR3 is 16 residues long. Germline V gene sequence: CDR1 MDHEN, CDR2 SYDVKM. Trimming cost V 5 bases and J 4 bases; bases outside gene matches: 10. This clonotype was seen at least ten times. The antigen is not known. These data were likewise used in another study, on T cells in Graves' hyperthyroidism and ophthalmopathy.

The sequence came from a woman aged 25 to 39 with Graves disease. This specimen consisted of peripheral blood mononuclear cells (PBMCs), obtained at new diagnosis, from a patient treated with antithyroid drugs. V gene TRBV28 combines with J gene TRBJ2-5; the match to TRBD1 covers 10 bases. CDR3 amino acids: CASSPSRQGARETQYF. The CDR3 region has the DNA TGTGCCAGCAGTCCTTCCCGACAGGGGGCAAGAGAGACCCAGTACTTC.